This TCR beta chain was observed in a study of T cell repertoires in cytomegalovirus infection. Across the study: An indication of both CMV infection and matching HLA type came from public TCR beta signatures.

The V and J ends lost 1 base and 9 bases respectively, with 13 bases between them. Germline-derived CDR1 and CDR2 are GTSNPN and SVGIG (reference sequence). This CDR3 is built from 14 residues. With regard to this clonotype: Its target is unknown.

Using its own MiXCR run on the reads, TCRdb lists one record per CDR3 protein. Here the sample spans 350,000 to 500,000 distinct CDR3 sequences, 31% being singletons. Study-wide results and limits: Clonotypes of TCR beta that were HLA-C-restricted and CMV-specific dominated the ex vivo response. Cumulative frequency (of public TCR beta family members) identified carriers of CMV plus the relevant HLA.

The source material was PBMCs. The genes are TRBV30 and TRBJ1-6, with D perhaps matching TRBD1 (5 bases). The sequence was obtained from a human donor in good health (CMV status not recorded). Some clones in this sample may be carry-over from other donors' samples. DNA of the CDR3: TGTGCCTGGAGTGGAATGGGGGAAGGTTCACCCCTCCACTTT. Its protein is CAWSGMGEGSPLHF. Based on the CDR3 plus reference TRBV30 and TRBJ1-6, the full variable domain is SQTIHQWPATLVQPVGSPLSLECTVEGTSNPNLYWYRQAAGRGLQLLFYSVGIGQISSEVPQNLSASRPQDRQFILSSKKLLLSDSGFYLCAWSGMGEGSPLHFGNGTRLTVT.